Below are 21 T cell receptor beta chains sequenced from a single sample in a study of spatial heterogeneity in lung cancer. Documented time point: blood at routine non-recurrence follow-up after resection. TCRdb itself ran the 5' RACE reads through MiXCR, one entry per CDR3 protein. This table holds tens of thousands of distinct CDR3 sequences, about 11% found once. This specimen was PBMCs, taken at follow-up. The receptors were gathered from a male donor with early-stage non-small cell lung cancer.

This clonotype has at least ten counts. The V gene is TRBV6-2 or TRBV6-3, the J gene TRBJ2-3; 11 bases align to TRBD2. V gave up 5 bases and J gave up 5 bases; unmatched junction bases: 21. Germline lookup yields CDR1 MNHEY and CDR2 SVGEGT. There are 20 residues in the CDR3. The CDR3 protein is CASSATRGPVTSGRGDTQYF. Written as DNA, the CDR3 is TGTGCCAGCAGTGCTACGAGGGGTCCTGTAACTAGCGGGAGAGGAGATACGCAGTATTTT.

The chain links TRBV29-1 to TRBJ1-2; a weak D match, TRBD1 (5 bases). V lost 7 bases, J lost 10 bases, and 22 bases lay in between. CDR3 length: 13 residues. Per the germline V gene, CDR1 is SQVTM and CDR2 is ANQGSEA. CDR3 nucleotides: TGCAGCGAGACCGGGACGGAGGGCCCTATCTACACCTTC. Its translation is CSETGTEGPIYTF.

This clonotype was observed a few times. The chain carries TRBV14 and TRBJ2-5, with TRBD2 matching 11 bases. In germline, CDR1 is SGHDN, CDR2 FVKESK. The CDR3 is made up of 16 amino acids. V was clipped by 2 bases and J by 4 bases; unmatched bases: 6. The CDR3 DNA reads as TGTGCCAGCAGCCAACTAGCGGGGGGACCGGGAGAGACCCAGTACTTC. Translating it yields CASSQLAGGPGETQYF.

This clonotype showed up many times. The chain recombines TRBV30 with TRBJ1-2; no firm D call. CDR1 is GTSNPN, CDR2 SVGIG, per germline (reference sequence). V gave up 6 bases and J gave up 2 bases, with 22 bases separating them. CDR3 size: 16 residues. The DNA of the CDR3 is TGTGCCTGCCCTGTGTTTCCGGGCGCCGCAAACTATGGCTACACCTTC. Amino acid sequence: CACPVFPGAANYGYTF.

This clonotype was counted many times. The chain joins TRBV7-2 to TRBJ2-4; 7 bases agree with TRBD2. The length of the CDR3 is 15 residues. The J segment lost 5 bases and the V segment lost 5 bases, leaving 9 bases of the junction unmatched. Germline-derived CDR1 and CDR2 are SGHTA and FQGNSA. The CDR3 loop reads CASSGQSGVQNIQYF. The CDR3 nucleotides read TGTGCCAGCAGCGGACAAAGCGGGGTACAAAACATTCAGTACTTC.

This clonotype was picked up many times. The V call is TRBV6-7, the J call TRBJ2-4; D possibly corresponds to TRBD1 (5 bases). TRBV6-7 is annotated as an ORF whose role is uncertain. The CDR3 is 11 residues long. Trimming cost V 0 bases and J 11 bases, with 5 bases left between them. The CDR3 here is CASSYSTVQYF. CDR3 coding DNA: TGTGCCAGCAGTTACTCGACAGTTCAGTACTTC.

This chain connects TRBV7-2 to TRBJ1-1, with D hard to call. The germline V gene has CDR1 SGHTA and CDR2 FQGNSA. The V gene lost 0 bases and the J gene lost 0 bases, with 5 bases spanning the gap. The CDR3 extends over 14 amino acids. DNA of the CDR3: TGTGCCAGCAGCTTAGCGGCCGTGAACACTGAAGCTTTCTTT. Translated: CASSLAAVNTEAFF. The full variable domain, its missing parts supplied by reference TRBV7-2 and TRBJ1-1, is GAGVSQSPSNKVTEKGKDVELRCDPISGHTALYWYRQSLGQGLEFLIYFQGNSAPDKSGLPSDRFSAERTGGSVSTLTIQRTQQEDSAVYLCASSLAAVNTEAFFGQGTRLTVV.

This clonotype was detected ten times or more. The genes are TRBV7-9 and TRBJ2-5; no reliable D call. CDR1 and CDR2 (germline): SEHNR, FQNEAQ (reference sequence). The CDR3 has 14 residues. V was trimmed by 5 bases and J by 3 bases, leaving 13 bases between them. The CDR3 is CASSLLADKETQYF. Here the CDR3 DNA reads TGTGCCAGCAGCCTTCTGGCAGATAAAGAGACCCAGTACTTC.

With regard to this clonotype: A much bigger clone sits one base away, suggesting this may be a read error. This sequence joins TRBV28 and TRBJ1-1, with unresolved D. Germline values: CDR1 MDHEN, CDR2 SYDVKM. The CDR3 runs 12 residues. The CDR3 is CASSLRTAEALF. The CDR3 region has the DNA TGTGCCAGCAGTTTGAGGACGGCTGAAGCTCTCTTT.

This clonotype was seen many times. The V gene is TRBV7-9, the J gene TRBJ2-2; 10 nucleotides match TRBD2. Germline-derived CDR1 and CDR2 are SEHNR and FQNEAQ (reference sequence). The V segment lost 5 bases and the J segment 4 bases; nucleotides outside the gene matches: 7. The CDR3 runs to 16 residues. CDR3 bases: TGTGCCAGCAGCCCCTTAGCGGGAGGTAGCACCGGGGAGCTGTTTTTT. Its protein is CASSPLAGGSTGELFF.

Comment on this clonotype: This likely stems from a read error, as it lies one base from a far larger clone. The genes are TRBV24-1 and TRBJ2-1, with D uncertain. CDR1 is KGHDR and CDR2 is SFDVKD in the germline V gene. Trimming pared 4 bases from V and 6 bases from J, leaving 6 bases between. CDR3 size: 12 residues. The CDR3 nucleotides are TGTGCCACCAGTGACCCCTTCAATGAGCAGTTCTTC. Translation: CATSDPFNEQFF.

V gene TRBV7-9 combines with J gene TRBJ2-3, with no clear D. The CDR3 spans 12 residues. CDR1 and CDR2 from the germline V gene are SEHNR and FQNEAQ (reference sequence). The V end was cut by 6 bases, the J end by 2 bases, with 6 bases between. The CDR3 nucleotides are TGTGCCAGCAGGGGTCCCACAGATACGCAGTATTTT. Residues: CASRGPTDTQYF.

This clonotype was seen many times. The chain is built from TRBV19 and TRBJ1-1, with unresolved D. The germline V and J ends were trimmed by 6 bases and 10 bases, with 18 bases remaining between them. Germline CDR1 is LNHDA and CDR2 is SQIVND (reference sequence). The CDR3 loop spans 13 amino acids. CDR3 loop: CASSSFFQEGAFF. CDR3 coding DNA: TGTGCCAGTAGCTCCTTTTTTCAGGAGGGAGCTTTCTTT.

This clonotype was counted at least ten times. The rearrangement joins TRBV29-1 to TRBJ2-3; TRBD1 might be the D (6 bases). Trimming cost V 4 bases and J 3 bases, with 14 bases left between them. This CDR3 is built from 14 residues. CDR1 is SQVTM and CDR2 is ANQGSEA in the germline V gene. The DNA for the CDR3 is TGCAGCGTTGCTTGGGGGCCGGTGACAGATACGCAGTATTTT. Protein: CSVAWGPVTDTQYF.

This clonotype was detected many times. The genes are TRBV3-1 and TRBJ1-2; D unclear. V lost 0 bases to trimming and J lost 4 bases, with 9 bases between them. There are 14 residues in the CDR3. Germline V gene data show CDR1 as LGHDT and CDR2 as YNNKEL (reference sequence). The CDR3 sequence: CASSQDKQFYGYTF. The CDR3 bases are TGTGCCAGCAGCCAAGACAAACAATTCTATGGCTACACCTTC.

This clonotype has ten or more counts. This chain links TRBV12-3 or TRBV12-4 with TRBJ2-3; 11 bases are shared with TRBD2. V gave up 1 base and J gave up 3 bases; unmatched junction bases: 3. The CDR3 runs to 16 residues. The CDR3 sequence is CASSLGGTSGTDTQYF. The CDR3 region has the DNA TGTGCCAGCAGTTTAGGAGGGACTAGCGGAACAGATACGCAGTATTTT.

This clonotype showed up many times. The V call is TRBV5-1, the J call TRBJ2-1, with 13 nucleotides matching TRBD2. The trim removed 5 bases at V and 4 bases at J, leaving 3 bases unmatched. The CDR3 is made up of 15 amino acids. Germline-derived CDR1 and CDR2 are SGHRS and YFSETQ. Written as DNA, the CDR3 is TGCGCCAGCAGGACTAGCGGGGGGCAGTACAATGAGCAGTTCTTC. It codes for CASRTSGGQYNEQFF.

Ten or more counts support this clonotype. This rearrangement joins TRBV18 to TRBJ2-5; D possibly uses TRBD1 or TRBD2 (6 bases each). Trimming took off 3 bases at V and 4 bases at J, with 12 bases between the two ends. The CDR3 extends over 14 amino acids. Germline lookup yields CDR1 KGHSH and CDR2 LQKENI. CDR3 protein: CASSPAEGGETQYF. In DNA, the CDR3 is TGTGCCAGCTCACCCGCGGAGGGGGGAGAGACCCAGTACTTC.

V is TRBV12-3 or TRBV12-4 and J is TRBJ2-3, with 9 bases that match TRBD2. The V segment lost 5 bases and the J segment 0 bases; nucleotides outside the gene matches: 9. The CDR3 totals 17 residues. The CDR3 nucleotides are TGTGCCAGCAGTGGGGCGCTAGCGGGGAGTAGCACAGATACGCAGTATTTT. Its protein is CASSGALAGSSTDTQYF.

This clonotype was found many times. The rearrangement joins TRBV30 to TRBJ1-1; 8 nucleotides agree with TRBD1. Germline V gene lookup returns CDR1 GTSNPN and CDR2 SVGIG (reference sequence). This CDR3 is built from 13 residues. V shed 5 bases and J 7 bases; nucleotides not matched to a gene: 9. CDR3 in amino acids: CAWASRGLGEAFF. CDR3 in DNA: TGTGCCTGGGCGAGCAGGGGGCTCGGTGAAGCTTTCTTT.

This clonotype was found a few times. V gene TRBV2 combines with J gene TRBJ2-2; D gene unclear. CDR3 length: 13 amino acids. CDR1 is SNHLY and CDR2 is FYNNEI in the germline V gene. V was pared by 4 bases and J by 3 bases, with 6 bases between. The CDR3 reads CASSALYTGELFF. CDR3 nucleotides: TGTGCCAGCAGTGCCCTGTACACCGGGGAGCTGTTTTTT. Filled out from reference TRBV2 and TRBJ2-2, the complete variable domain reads EPEVTQTPSHQVTQMGQEVILRCVPISNHLYFYWYRQILGQKVEFLVSFYNNEISEKSEIFDDQFSVERPDGSNFTLKIRSTKLEDSAMYFCASSALYTGELFFGEGSRLTVL.